This TCR beta chain was documented in a study of T cell repertoires in cytomegalovirus infection. Turning to the study itself: Peptides in the study included HLA-C-restricted and HLA-B-restricted CMV epitopes. Matching HLA type and CMV infection were both indicated by public TCR beta signatures.

The CDR3 loop spans 19 amino acids. The germline gives CDR1 SGHTA, CDR2 FQGNSA. Via MiXCR, TCRdb re-called the reads, giving one row per CDR3 protein. The table lists about a million distinct CDR3 sequences, around 30% of them singletons. A word on this clonotype: No antigen is known for it. A read error may explain this, as a much larger clone is one base away.

The sample here was cultured CD8+ T cells from PBMCs, taken from culture after CMV antigen stimulation. This rearrangement joins TRBV7-2 to TRBJ2-5; a possible D gene is TRBD2 (5 bases). This receptor was identified in a human donor in good health (CMV status not recorded). Some clones in this sample may be carry-over from other donors' samples. In DNA, the CDR3 is TGTGCCAGCAGCTTAGCTTGGACCGTCCTGGAGGAGGACCAAGAGACCCATTACTTC. Translated, it gives CASSLAWTVLEEDQETHYF.